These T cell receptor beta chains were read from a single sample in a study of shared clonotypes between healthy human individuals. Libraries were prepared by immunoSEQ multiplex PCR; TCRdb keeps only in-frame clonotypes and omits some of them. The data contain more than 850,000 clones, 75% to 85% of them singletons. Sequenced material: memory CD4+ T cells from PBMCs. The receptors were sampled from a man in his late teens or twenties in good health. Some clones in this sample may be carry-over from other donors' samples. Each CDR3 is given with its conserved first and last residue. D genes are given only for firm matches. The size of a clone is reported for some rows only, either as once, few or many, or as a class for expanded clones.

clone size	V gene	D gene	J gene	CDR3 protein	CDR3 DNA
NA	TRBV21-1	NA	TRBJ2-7	CASSAHRGKTPYEQYF	TGTGCCAGCAGCGCCCACAGGGGGAAGACTCCCTACGAGCAGTACTTC
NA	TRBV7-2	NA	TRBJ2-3	CASSLRSGPKDTQYF	TGTGCCAGCAGCTTAAGGTCGGGGCCTAAAGATACGCAGTATTTT
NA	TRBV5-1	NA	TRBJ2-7	CASRQETYEQYF	TGCGCCAGCAGGCAGGAGACATACGAGCAGTACTTC
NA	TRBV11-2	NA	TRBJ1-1	CASSSGIMNTEAFF	TGTGCCAGCAGCTCAGGGATCATGAACACTGAAGCTTTCTTT
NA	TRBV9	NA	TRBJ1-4	CASSVDNRADEKLFF	TGTGCCAGCAGCGTAGATAATCGTGCGGACGAAAAACTGTTTTTT
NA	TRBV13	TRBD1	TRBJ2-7	CASSPAGQGSYEQYF	TGTGCCAGCAGCCCAGCGGGACAGGGTTCCTACGAGCAGTACTTC
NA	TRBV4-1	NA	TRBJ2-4	CASSQGSEGTTKNIQYF	TGCGCCAGCAGCCAAGGTTCCGAAGGGACAACCAAAAACATTCAGTACTTC
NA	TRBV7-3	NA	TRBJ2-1	CASSPNRYEQFF	TGTGCCAGCAGCCCGAACAGGTATGAGCAGTTCTTC
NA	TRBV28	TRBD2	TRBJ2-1	CASSSAGGQSVF	TGTGCCAGCAGTTCCGCGGGGGGCCAATCAGTCTTC
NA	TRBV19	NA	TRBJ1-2	CASSGRTNYGYTF	TGTGCCAGTAGTGGCAGGACTAACTATGGCTACACCTTC
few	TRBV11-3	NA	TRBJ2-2	CASSPAGYTGELFF	TGTGCCAGCAGTCCAGCCGGGTACACCGGGGAGCTGTTTTTT
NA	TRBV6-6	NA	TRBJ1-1	CASSYWGNTEAFF	TGTGCCAGCAGTTACTGGGGGAACACTGAAGCTTTCTTT
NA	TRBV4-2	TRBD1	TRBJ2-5	CASSLRGRTSGETQYF	TGTGCCAGCAGCCTAAGGGGGCGGACCTCGGGGGAGACCCAGTACTTC
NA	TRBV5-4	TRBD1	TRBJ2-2	CASSSQGINTGELFF	TGTGCCAGCAGCTCACAGGGGATAAACACCGGGGAGCTGTTTTTT
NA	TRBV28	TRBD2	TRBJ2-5	CASSPSGGGLEETQYF	TGTGCCAGCAGTCCCTCCGGGGGGGGGCTTGAGGAGACCCAGTACTTC
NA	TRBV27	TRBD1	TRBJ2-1	CASSSMGQGFNEQFF	TGTGCCAGCAGTTCTATGGGACAGGGATTCAATGAGCAGTTCTTC
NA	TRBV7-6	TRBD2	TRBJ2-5	CASSLLLAGGSGTQYF	TGTGCCAGCAGCTTACTACTAGCGGGAGGATCTGGGACCCAGTACTTC
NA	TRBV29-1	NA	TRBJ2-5	CSAFRDGQETQYF	TGCAGCGCGTTCCGGGACGGACAAGAGACCCAGTACTTC
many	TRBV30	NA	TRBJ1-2	CAWIGDDGYGYTF	TGTGCCTGGATAGGCGACGACGGCTATGGCTACACCTTC
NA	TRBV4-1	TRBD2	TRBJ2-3	CASSQDVASGRRSDTQYF	TGCGCCAGCAGCCAAGATGTGGCTAGCGGGAGAAGGTCAGATACGCAGTATTTT
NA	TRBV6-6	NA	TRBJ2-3	CASTRGTDTQYF	TGTGCCAGCACCCGGGGAACAGATACGCAGTATTTT
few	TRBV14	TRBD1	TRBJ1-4	CASSRTGHPNEKLFF	TGTGCCAGCAGCCGGACAGGGCATCCCAATGAAAAACTGTTTTTT
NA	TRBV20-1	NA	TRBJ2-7	CSARETYEQYF	TGCAGTGCTAGAGAGACCTACGAGCAGTACTTC
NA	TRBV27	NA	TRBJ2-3	CASSLGPTRPPDTQYF	TGTGCCAGCAGTTTGGGCCCCACCCGGCCCCCAGATACGCAGTATTTT
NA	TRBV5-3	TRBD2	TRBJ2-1	CARSCRGTSGRRGYNEQFF	TGTGCCAGAAGCTGCCGGGGGACTAGCGGGAGGAGGGGATACAATGAGCAGTTCTTC
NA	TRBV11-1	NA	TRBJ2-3	CASSPQKLDTQYF	TGTGCCAGCAGCCCTCAGAAATTAGATACGCAGTATTTT
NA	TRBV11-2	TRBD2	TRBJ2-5	CASSLVVTSGRAAQYF	TGTGCCAGCAGCTTAGTAGTGACTAGCGGGAGGGCCGCGCAGTACTTC
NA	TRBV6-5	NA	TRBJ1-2	CASRGPSGGYTF	TGTGCCAGCAGGGGGCCCTCCGGGGGCTACACCTTC
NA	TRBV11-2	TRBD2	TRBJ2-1	CASSWGRTSGFPYNEQFF	TGTGCCAGCAGCTGGGGCCGGACTAGCGGCTTCCCCTACAATGAGCAGTTCTTC
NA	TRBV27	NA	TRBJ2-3	CASSRADTQISQYF	TGTGCCAGCAGTCGAGCAGACACACAGATATCGCAGTATTTT
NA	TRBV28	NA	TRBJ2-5	CASRSFVGETQYF	TGTGCCAGCAGATCATTCGTAGGCGAGACCCAGTACTTC
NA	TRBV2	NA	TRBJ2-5	CASSEARGETQYF	TGTGCCAGCAGTGAAGCGCGGGGAGAGACCCAGTACTTC